These 30 T cell receptor beta chains came from one sample sequenced in a study of blood T cell repertoires in COVID-19. TCRdb's table, derived via immunoSEQ multiplex PCR, lists solely in-frame clones and lacks some. The sample shows approximately 300,000 clones, just under 90% of them seen only once. The sample was PBMCs or T cells enriched from blood (not recorded which). Receptor source: a woman between 25 and 40 years old who had recovered from COVID-19.

The CDR3 sequence is CASSYSSGRIGELFF. CDR3 in DNA: TGCGCCAGCAGTTACTCTAGCGGGAGGATCGGGGAGCTGTTTTTT. The V call is TRBV5-1, the J call TRBJ2-2, with 11 bases matching TRBD2. Looked up from germline, CDR1 is SGHRS and CDR2 is YFSETQ. Losses at the gene ends were 5 bases for V and 7 bases for J; bases not matched to a gene: 7. CDR3 length equals 15 residues. Variable domain in full (rest from reference TRBV5-1 and TRBJ2-2): KAGVTQTPRYLIKTRGQQVTLSCSPISGHRSVSWYQQTPGQGLQFLFEYFSETQRNKGNFPGRFSGRQFSNSRSEMNVSTLELGDSALYLCASSYSSGRIGELFFGEGSRLTVL.

The gene calls are TRBV27 and TRBJ2-5; a weak D match, TRBD1 (7 bases). The CDR3 totals 16 residues. V was clipped by 2 bases and J by 4 bases, with 17 bases between them. Germline CDR1 reads MNHEY; CDR2 reads SMNVEV (reference sequence). The CDR3 sequence: CASSLGPDRRGETQYF. In DNA, the CDR3 is TGTGCCAGCAGTTTAGGTCCGGACAGGCGGGGAGAGACCCAGTACTTC.

The chain couples TRBV25-1 to TRBJ1-3; 12 nucleotides agree with TRBD1. CDR3 length equals 17 residues. V dropped 5 bases and J dropped 4; count of bases not matched to a gene: 9. The germline CDR1 and CDR2 sequences are MGHDK and SYGVNS. As DNA, the CDR3 is TGTGCCAGCAGTCCTCCCGGGACAGGGGGCTTAGGAAACACCATATATTTT. Its protein is CASSPPGTGGLGNTIYF.

This clone was seen a handful of times. This rearrangement joins TRBV28 to TRBJ1-5; possible D gene TRBD1, 6 bases. Germline values: CDR1 MDHEN, CDR2 SYDVKM. This CDR3 has 13 amino acids. The V end lost 7 bases, the J end lost 3 bases, and 10 bases lay between the germline ends. CDR3 nucleotide sequence: TGTGCCAGCAAGGGGACAAACAATCAGCCCCAGCATTTT. Translated, it gives CASKGTNNQPQHF.

This chain connects TRBV9 to TRBJ2-3; TRBD2 agrees at 7 bases. Germline trimming cut 5 bases from V and 4 bases from J; bases unmatched to any gene: 10. Germline-derived CDR1 and CDR2 are SGDLS and YYNGEE. The CDR3 sequence is 15 residues long. The CDR3 nucleotides read TGTGCCAGCAGGGCGGGAGTAATAGAGTCAGATACGCAGTATTTT. This codes for CASRAGVIESDTQYF.

The genes are TRBV7-2 and TRBJ2-5, with D hard to call. CDR1 SGHTA and CDR2 FQGNSA come from the germline V gene. Trimming shortened V by 2 bases and J by 2 bases, and 9 bases separated the two germline ends. The CDR3 contains 14 residues. The CDR3 region has the DNA TGTGCCAGCAGCTTAATGCGGTCACAAGAGACCCAGTACTTC. Protein sequence: CASSLMRSQETQYF.

This chain joins TRBV4-1 and TRBJ1-1, with D possibly matching TRBD1 (6 bases). Germline V gene data show CDR1 as MGHRA and CDR2 as YSYEKL. CDR3 length: 15 amino acids. Trimming stripped 0 bases from V and 5 bases from J, with 13 bases between. CDR3 in amino acids: CASSQEAGVETEAFF. The CDR3 nucleotides read TGCGCCAGCAGCCAAGAGGCAGGGGTGGAGACTGAAGCTTTCTTT.

V and J are TRBV18 and TRBJ2-7; D might be TRBD1 (5 bases). V was shortened by 6 bases and J by 6 bases, with 15 bases between the two germline ends. Per the germline V gene, CDR1 is KGHSH and CDR2 is LQKENI. The CDR3 runs 13 residues. As DNA, the CDR3 is TGTGCCAGCTCTCCCGAACAGGCCCGCGAGCAGTACTTC. It specifies CASSPEQAREQYF.

The chain links TRBV4-2 to TRBJ1-5, with D possibly matching TRBD1 (5 bases). Trimming left V 0 bases short and J 8 bases short, with 14 bases between. The CDR3 is 15 residues long. The germline V gene encodes CDR1 LGHNA and CDR2 YNFKEQ. CDR3 DNA: TGTGCCAGCAGCCAAGATGATAGGGTGACAGAGCCCCAGCATTTT. It translates to CASSQDDRVTEPQHF.

The genes are TRBV6-1 and TRBJ2-4; TRBD1 agrees at 7 bases. V was pared by 3 bases and J by 4 bases, with 6 bases of the junction left unmatched. Germline V gene lookup returns CDR1 MNHNS and CDR2 SASEGT. The CDR3 runs to 15 residues. CDR3 DNA: TGTGCCAGCAGTGACAGACAGGGCCAGAAAAACATTCAGTACTTC. As protein: CASSDRQGQKNIQYF.

The CDR3 DNA reads as TGTGCCAGTAACATCAATCTTATGAACACTGAAGCTTTCTTT. Translated, it gives CASNINLMNTEAFF. V is TRBV19 and J is TRBJ1-1, with D unclear. Germline-derived CDR1 and CDR2 are LNHDA and SQIVND (reference sequence). This CDR3 has 14 amino acids. Between the trimmed V and J ends, which lost 7 bases and 0 bases, there was a span of 12 bases.

The gene calls are TRBV29-1 and TRBJ1-6; 7 bases align to TRBD1. Germline-derived CDR1 and CDR2 are SQVTM and ANQGSEA. The CDR3 is 14 residues long. Losses at the gene ends were 7 bases for V and 8 bases for J; bases not matched to a gene: 11. This CDR3 is CSAQEGAYDSPLHF. In nucleotides, the CDR3 is TGCAGCGCACAAGAGGGGGCGTATGATTCACCCCTCCACTTT.

This rearrangement joins TRBV21-1 to TRBJ2-4; TRBD1, the table's D call, lacks a check against the DNA. TRBV21-1 is deemed a pseudogene. This CDR3 is 12 amino acids long. The chain's CDR3 is CASSTRQDIQYF. In nucleotides, the CDR3 is TGTGCCAGCAGCACCCGACAGGACATTCAGTACTTC.

Comment on this clone: Other DNA sequences within the sample encode an identical CDR3. The chain recombines TRBV6-5 with TRBJ1-1; TRBD1 aligns across 7 bases. The CDR3 length is 15 residues. Germline CDR1 and CDR2: MNHEY and SVGAGI. Germline trimming cut 0 bases from V and 0 bases from J; bases unmatched to any gene: 1. CDR3 coding DNA: TGTGCCAGCAGTTACTCCAGGGGGATGAACACTGAAGCTTTCTTT. Encoded protein: CASSYSRGMNTEAFF.

The V gene is TRBV25-1, the J gene TRBJ2-7; 7 bases match TRBD1. Germline CDR1 MGHDK, CDR2 SYGVNS. The CDR3 covers 15 residues. Germline trimming cut 1 base from V and 3 bases from J; bases unmatched to any gene: 6. The CDR3 sequence: CASSEWSDRDYEQYF. In nucleotides, the CDR3 is TGTGCCAGCAGTGAATGGTCCGACAGGGACTACGAGCAGTACTTC.

This sequence joins TRBV6-5 and TRBJ1-2, with TRBD1 matching 8 bases. CDR3 size: 15 residues. Germline assignment: CDR1 MNHEY and CDR2 SVGAGI. V was pared by 9 bases and J by 12 bases, with 21 bases of the junction left unmatched. This chain's CDR3 is CASSTQGQGLSSDTF. The CDR3 DNA is TGTGCCAGTTCAACTCAAGGACAGGGACTATCTTCTGACACCTTC.

The chain is built from TRBV14 and TRBJ2-5; D is undetermined. The V and J ends lost 4 bases and 5 bases respectively, with 11 bases between them. From germline, CDR1 is SGHDN and CDR2 FVKESK. CDR3 size: 13 residues. The CDR3, as DNA: TGTGCCAGCAGCCTAACGTACGGGGAGACCCAGTACTTC. Translated: CASSLTYGETQYF.

V and J are TRBV3-1 (or the pseudogene TRBV3-2) and TRBJ1-6, with 7 bases aligning to TRBD1. CDR3 length equals 14 residues. Germline V CDR1 and CDR2: LGHDT, YNNKEL (reference sequence). Losses at the gene ends were 4 bases for V and 7 bases for J; bases not matched to a gene: 4. The CDR3: CASSLETGNSPLHF. CDR3 in DNA: TGTGCCAGCAGCCTAGAGACAGGGAATTCACCCCTCCACTTT.

V gene TRBV5-1 combines with J gene TRBJ2-1, with D possibly TRBD1 on 6 matching bases. Germline V gene data show CDR1 as SGHRS and CDR2 as YFSETQ. The CDR3 consists of 15 residues. With 3 bases removed from V and 3 bases from J, the gap between germline ends came to 13 bases. CDR3 in amino acids: CASSSDRSYYNEQFF. The CDR3, as DNA: TGCGCCAGCAGCTCTGACAGGTCCTACTACAATGAGCAGTTCTTC.

This rearrangement joins TRBV27 to TRBJ1-1; possible D gene TRBD1, 5 bases. This CDR3 spans 14 amino acids. V lost 5 bases and J lost 3, with 13 bases in between. Per germline, CDR1 MNHEY and CDR2 SMNVEV (reference sequence). CDR3 in DNA: TGTGCCAGCAGTCCCCGATGGGGGGACACTGAAGCTTTCTTT. Protein: CASSPRWGDTEAFF.

The V and J genes are TRBV4-1 and TRBJ1-2, with 9 bases that match TRBD1. V dropped 0 bases and J dropped 3; count of bases not matched to a gene: 2. CDR1 is MGHRA, CDR2 YSYEKL, per germline. The CDR3 has 15 amino acids. This chain's CDR3 is CASSQDRDRDYGYTF. As DNA, the CDR3 is TGCGCCAGCAGCCAAGACCGGGACAGGGACTATGGCTACACCTTC.

The chain has TRBV3-1 (or the pseudogene TRBV3-2) and TRBJ1-3, with 8 bases lining up with TRBD1. There are 16 residues in the CDR3. Germline lookup yields CDR1 LGHDT and CDR2 YNNKEL (reference sequence). With 4 bases clipped from V and 0 bases from J, the junction kept 5 bases outside the gene matches. The CDR3 region is CASSRRTGGSGNTIYF. The CDR3, as DNA: TGTGCCAGCAGCCGTCGAACAGGGGGCTCTGGAAACACCATATATTTT.

V is TRBV4-2 and J is TRBJ1-1, with D unresolved. The CDR3 consists of 14 residues. Germline CDR1 and CDR2: LGHNA and YNFKEQ. V lost 0 bases and J lost 1, with 6 bases in between. Here the CDR3 reads CASSQDLSNTEAFF. CDR3 coding DNA: TGTGCCAGCAGCCAAGATCTATCGAACACTGAAGCTTTCTTT.

The chain couples TRBV27 to TRBJ1-2; no definite D call. Trimming took 3 bases from V and 8 from J, leaving 10 bases between them. Germline V gene data show CDR1 as MNHEY and CDR2 as SMNVEV (reference sequence). The CDR3 consists of 12 residues. The CDR3 is CASSFWGGGYTF. CDR3 DNA: TGTGCCAGCAGTTTCTGGGGAGGCGGCTACACCTTC.

This sequence joins TRBV24-1 and TRBJ1-4, with 7 bases identical to TRBD1. V shed 2 bases, J shed 7 bases, and the junction held 3 bases outside the gene matches. The CDR3 length is 14 residues. Germline loops: CDR1 KGHDR, CDR2 SFDVKD. Here the CDR3 DNA reads TGTGCCACCAGTGATTCAACAGGGGCTGAAAAACTGTTTTTT. This gives the protein CATSDSTGAEKLFF.

The V gene is TRBV6-1, the J gene TRBJ2-2; TRBD1 aligns across 9 bases. V was pared by 4 bases and J by 2 bases, with 5 bases of the junction left unmatched. The CDR3 has 16 residues. Germline CDR1 MNHNS, CDR2 SASEGT. The CDR3 here is CASSGTGGANTGELFF. The CDR3 DNA reads as TGTGCCAGCAGTGGTACAGGGGGCGCTAACACCGGGGAGCTGTTTTTT.

V and J are TRBV3-1 (or the pseudogene TRBV3-2) and TRBJ1-2, with D hard to call. The CDR3 extends over 16 amino acids. From germline, CDR1 is LGHDT and CDR2 YNNKEL (reference sequence). V lost 1 base to trimming and J lost 2 bases, with 14 bases between them. The CDR3 loop is CASSQGSHSSNYGYTF. The CDR3 DNA is TGTGCCAGCAGCCAAGGGAGTCACTCCTCAAACTATGGCTACACCTTC.

The chain combines TRBV30 with TRBJ1-3, with no clear D. V was clipped by 0 bases and J by 0 bases, with 9 bases between them. Looked up from germline, CDR1 is GTSNPN and CDR2 is SVGIG (reference sequence). This CDR3 contains 15 residues. The CDR3 DNA sequence: TGTGCCTGGAGTGTGTTCCGGAGCTCTGGAAACACCATATATTTT. Encoded protein: CAWSVFRSSGNTIYF.

This chain uses TRBV6-5 with TRBJ2-3; 8 positions match TRBD2. The CDR3 is made up of 14 amino acids. Germline-derived CDR1 and CDR2 are MNHEY and SVGAGI. V dropped 5 bases and J dropped 3; count of bases not matched to a gene: 4. The CDR3 reads CASSRGGWTDTQYF. In nucleotides, the CDR3 is TGTGCCAGCAGTCGGGGGGGCTGGACAGATACGCAGTATTTT.

This clone occurred a few times. V is TRBV3-1 (or the pseudogene TRBV3-2) and J is TRBJ2-7; 9 bases are a match to TRBD2. With 0 bases clipped from V and 6 bases from J, the junction kept 15 bases outside the gene matches. The CDR3 is made up of 18 amino acids. Germline lookup yields CDR1 LGHDT and CDR2 YNNKEL (reference sequence). CDR3: CASSQEPNPGLAPLEQYF. CDR3 in DNA: TGTGCCAGCAGCCAAGAGCCAAACCCGGGACTAGCCCCACTCGAGCAGTACTTC.